These 18 T cell receptor beta chains came from one sample sequenced in a study of blood T cell repertoires in COVID-19. The repertoire was sequenced with immunoSEQ multiplex PCR; TCRdb's copy has only in-frame clones and lacks some. Among 150,000 or so clones listed, 82% were seen once. The specimen sequenced was PBMCs or T cells enriched from blood (not recorded which). These receptors were obtained from a man in his 60s who had recovered from COVID-19.

This clone appeared a few times. Germline is not matched at one junction end, which may reflect a read error. The chain recombines TRBV11-2 with TRBJ1-5; the match to TRBD1 covers 9 bases. This CDR3 is built from 17 residues. In germline, CDR1 is SGHAT, CDR2 FQNNGV. The CDR3 region has the DNA TGTGCCAGCAGCGTAGACCGGGACAGGGCCGGGGACCAGCCCCAGCATTTT. It encodes CASSVDRDRAGDQPQHF.

This sequence joins TRBV19 and TRBJ1-2; TRBD1 matches at 9 bases. The CDR3 extends over 17 amino acids. V shed 1 base, J shed 2 bases, and the junction held 8 bases outside the gene matches. Per the germline V gene, CDR1 is LNHDA and CDR2 is SQIVND (reference sequence). In DNA, the CDR3 is TGTGCCAGTAGTATAGCGCGACGGACAGGGGTCAACTATGGCTACACCTTC. Amino acid sequence: CASSIARRTGVNYGYTF. Complete variable domain (other parts from reference TRBV19 and TRBJ1-2): DGGITQSPKYLFRKEGQNVTLSCEQNLNHDAMYWYRQDPGQGLRLIYYSQIVNDFQKGDIAEGYSVSREKKESFPLTVTSAQKNPTAFYLCASSIARRTGVNYGYTFGSGTRLTVV.

This clone was detected a few times. V gene TRBV23-1 combines with J gene TRBJ2-5, with D perhaps matching TRBD1 (5 bases). TRBV23-1 is an ORF, with its function uncertain. V lost 3 bases and J lost 5, with 25 bases in between. This CDR3 comprises 18 residues. The CDR3 sequence is CASSQATKGVNRSETQYF. CDR3 DNA: TGCGCCAGCAGTCAGGCTACTAAAGGGGTCAATCGATCGGAGACCCAGTACTTC.

In DNA, the CDR3 is TGTGCCAGCAGTGGGAGCTCCTATAATTCACCCCTCCACTTT. Translation: CASSGSSYNSPLHF. The chain uses TRBV25-1 and TRBJ1-6; D call uncertain. This CDR3 comprises 14 residues. Trimming cost V 4 bases and J 0 bases, with 4 bases left between them. Germline assignment: CDR1 MGHDK and CDR2 SYGVNS.

This chain uses TRBV9 with TRBJ1-6, with D possibly TRBD1 on 6 matching bases. Germline values: CDR1 SGDLS, CDR2 YYNGEE. The germline V and J ends were trimmed by 2 bases and 0 bases, with 12 bases remaining between them. The CDR3 is 17 residues long. CDR3 sequence: CASSVTGQSSYNSPLHF. The DNA of the CDR3 is TGTGCCAGCAGCGTGACAGGCCAGAGCTCCTATAATTCACCCCTCCACTTT.

The chain couples TRBV7-3 to TRBJ1-6, with D possibly TRBD1 on 5 matching bases. Trimming left V 1 base short and J 8 bases short, with 9 bases between. From germline, CDR1 is SGHTA and CDR2 FQGTGA. The CDR3 is 14 amino acids. CDR3: CASSLSGAYSPLHF. The CDR3 bases are TGTGCCAGCAGCTTAAGTGGGGCCTATTCACCCCTCCACTTT.

The V gene is TRBV7-2, the J gene TRBJ2-7; TRBD2 matches at 13 bases. V was clipped by 3 bases and J by 5 bases; unmatched bases: 1. The CDR3 loop spans 14 amino acids. CDR1 is SGHTA and CDR2 is FQGNSA in the germline V gene. CDR3 DNA sequence: TGTGCCAGCAGCTTCGGACTAGCGGGAGACGAGCAGTACTTC. This encodes CASSFGLAGDEQYF.

This chain connects TRBV18 to TRBJ2-2, with a possible D match to TRBD1 (5 bases). There are 14 residues in the CDR3. Deletions cut 5 bases from V and 3 bases from J, with 10 bases between. CDR1 and CDR2 from the germline V gene are KGHSH and LQKENI. This CDR3 is CASSKDTYTGELFF. Written as DNA, the CDR3 is TGTGCCAGCTCAAAGGACACATACACCGGGGAGCTGTTTTTT.

The V call is TRBV6-1, the J call TRBJ1-3; TRBD1 matches at 9 bases. This CDR3 contains 16 residues. The germline V gene encodes CDR1 MNHNS and CDR2 SASEGT. The ends lost 0 bases at V and 4 bases at J; junction bases unmatched: 4. CDR3 sequence (DNA): TGTGCCAGCAGTGAAGCAGTGGGGACAGGGGGAAACACCATATATTTT. This sequence encodes CASSEAVGTGGNTIYF.

Only one count was recorded for this clone. This chain links TRBV7-2 with TRBJ1-1, with D unclear. The germline V gene encodes CDR1 SGHTA and CDR2 FQGNSA. Deletions cut 5 bases from V and 6 bases from J, with 13 bases between. This CDR3 contains 13 residues. The CDR3 loop is CASSIRETAEAFF. Here the CDR3 DNA reads TGTGCCAGCAGCATCCGGGAGACCGCTGAAGCTTTCTTT.

This clone was detected only a few times. The chain uses TRBV12-5 and TRBJ2-3; 8 nucleotides match TRBD2. Germline CDR1 and CDR2: LGHNT and FRNRAP. The CDR3 extends over 11 amino acids. CDR3 nucleotides: TGTGCGAGCGGGAGTCTGGATACGCAGTATTTT. Amino acids: CASGSLDTQYF.

Only one count was recorded for this clone. V gene TRBV19 combines with J gene TRBJ1-4; 9 bases map to TRBD1. After removal of 5 bases from V and 7 bases from J, the junction contained 8 bases not matched to a gene. This CDR3 has 15 residues. Germline CDR1 reads LNHDA; CDR2 reads SQIVND (reference sequence). CDR3 sequence: CASSPNRDRVEKLFF. The CDR3 nucleotides are TGTGCCAGTAGTCCGAACCGGGACAGGGTTGAAAAACTGTTTTTT.

The gene calls are TRBV27 and TRBJ2-7; 7 positions match TRBD1. This CDR3 region has 14 residues. Germline V gene data show CDR1 as MNHEY and CDR2 as SMNVEV (reference sequence). Losses at the gene ends were 6 bases for V and 3 bases for J; bases not matched to a gene: 8. CDR3 in amino acids: CASSRDRDHYEQYF. The CDR3 nucleotides read TGTGCCAGCAGCCGGGACAGAGACCACTACGAGCAGTACTTC.

The chain employs TRBV6-5 and TRBJ2-7, with D possibly being TRBD2 (5 bases). V was trimmed by 5 bases and J by 0 bases, leaving 14 bases between them. Germline lookup yields CDR1 MNHEY and CDR2 SVGAGI. The CDR3 is 15 amino acids. The CDR3 DNA sequence: TGTGCCAGCAGTCGAAGACCCGGGGACTCCTACGAGCAGTACTTC. Its protein product is CASSRRPGDSYEQYF.

The V and J genes are TRBV2 and TRBJ1-4; D unresolved. CDR1 and CDR2 (germline): SNHLY, FYNNEI. The CDR3 sequence is 15 residues long. V shed 5 bases and J shed 0 bases, with 10 bases lying between them. The CDR3 sequence is CASSSSSATNEKLFF. In DNA, the CDR3 is TGTGCCAGCAGTAGTAGTTCTGCAACTAATGAAAAACTGTTTTTT.

The V and J genes are TRBV25-1 and TRBJ1-1, with a weak D call TRBD1 (5 bases). The CDR3 spans 14 residues. Per germline, CDR1 MGHDK and CDR2 SYGVNS. The V and J ends lost 4 bases and 5 bases respectively, with 14 bases between them. Here the CDR3 DNA reads TGTGCCAGCAGTGGGGGAAAGGGGAGGACTGAAGCTTTCTTT. Its protein product is CASSGGKGRTEAFF.

V usage is TRBV28 and J usage is TRBJ2-6; 8 bases map to TRBD1. This CDR3 is built from 15 residues. The germline CDR1 and CDR2 sequences are MDHEN and SYDVKM. The trim removed 5 bases at V and 3 bases at J, leaving 3 bases unmatched. CDR3 bases: TGTGCCAGCAGTGAGACAGGGGTTGGGGCCAACGTCCTGACTTTC. Translation: CASSETGVGANVLTF.

This rearrangement joins TRBV7-6 to TRBJ2-1; D is uncertain. The germline V gene has CDR1 SGHVS and CDR2 FNYEAQ. Deletions cut 2 bases from V and 0 bases from J, with 5 bases between. This CDR3 spans 14 amino acids. CDR3 region: CASSLRSSYNEQFF. CDR3 nucleotides: TGTGCCAGCAGCTTACGCAGCTCCTACAATGAGCAGTTCTTC.